This T cell receptor (beta chain) was sequenced in a study of cytomegalovirus exposure and HLA in healthy donors. As for this clone: Its antigen is currently unknown.

The study ran its PCR with 60 Vbeta and 13 Jbeta primers. Using immunoSEQ multiplex PCR, the repertoire was profiled, and TCRdb retains in-frame clones only, with some absent. The sample has approximately 190,000 clones; the top ten hold approximately 6.9%. Study findings and constraints: TCR beta sequences numbering roughly 18,000 were associated with HLA alleles at 0.05 false discovery rate in a later analysis.

The source of this sequence is a young man in good health and CMV-seronegative. Sequencing was done on a sample of PBMCs.

The CDR3 spells CASSLEQNTEAFF. The CDR3 coding sequence is TGTGCCAGCAGCTTAGAACAGAACACTGAAGCTTTCTTT. The gene calls are TRBV13 and TRBJ1-1, with no clear D. This CDR3 has 13 amino acids. Germline CDR1 and CDR2: PRHDT and FYEKMQ (reference sequence). Trimming left V 1 base short and J 1 base short, with 4 bases between.